This T cell receptor beta chain was observed in a study of monozygotic twins with inflammatory bowel disease. Germline V gene lookup returns CDR1 SQVTM and CDR2 ANQGSEA. There are 15 residues in the CDR3. From approximately 3,500 ng of total RNA, each TCR library was prepared. After re-calling the 5' RACE reads, TCRdb lists one entry per CDR3 protein, DNA absent. The sample has over 110,000 distinct CDR3 sequences. The sequence was obtained from a human donor with ulcerative colitis or Crohn's disease, or a healthy co-twin of an affected twin (not recorded which). The gene calls are TRBV29-1 and TRBJ1-1; the D call from TCRdb, TRBD1, cannot be confirmed without DNA. The sequencing input was blood. This chain's CDR3 is CSVGVPGAKNTEAFF. Variable domain in full (rest from reference TRBV29-1 and TRBJ1-1): SAVISQKPSRDICQRGTSLTIQCQVDSQVTMMFWYRQQPGQSLTLIATANQGSEATYESGFVIDKFPISRPNLTFSTLTVSNMSPEDSSIYLCSVGVPGAKNTEAFFGQGTRLTVV.